This T cell receptor (beta chain) was found in a study of CD8+CD57+ T cells in acquired aplastic anemia. Study at large: DNA from sorted CD4+ and CD8+ cells averaged around 3 ug.

TCR beta VDJ and CDR3 profiles were obtained from a genomic DNA template. In TCRdb, the reads were re-called with MiXCR into one record per CDR3 protein. This sample carries approximately 250,000 distinct CDR3 sequences, 82% of them seen once, and the ten largest clones take over 35%. Trimming stripped 1 base from V and 6 bases from J, with 12 bases between. The length of the CDR3 is 14 residues. The germline V gene has CDR1 SEHNR and CDR2 FQNEAQ (reference sequence). It was patients with CD8+CD57+ cell expansion by flow cytometry who were chosen for sequencing. The blood sampling took place in patients who had so far received no therapy.

This receptor was obtained from a human donor with aplastic anemia. Sequencing used sorted CD4+, CD8+, or CD8+CD57+ T cells (not recorded which) from PBMCs. The rearrangement links TRBV7-9 to TRBJ1-1; D is undetermined. In nucleotides, the CDR3 is TGTGCCAGCAGCTTAGAGGTTGCAAGCGCTGAAGCTTTCTTT. It yields the protein CASSLEVASAEAFF. Full variable domain (outside the CDR3, taken from reference TRBV7-9 and TRBJ1-1): DTGVSQNPRHKITKRGQNVTFRCDPISEHNRLYWYRQTLGQGPEFLTYFQNEAQLEKSRLLSDRFSAERPKGSFSTLEIQRTEQGDSAMYLCASSLEVASAEAFFGQGTRLTVV.